This entry describes one T cell receptor beta chain. The germline V and J ends were trimmed by 3 bases and 0 bases, with 3 bases remaining between them. CDR1 SGHVS and CDR2 FNYEAQ come from the germline V gene. The CDR3 is made up of 12 amino acids. This was the immunoSEQ v3.0 assay at survey level. Researchers set sequencing to target about 35,000-55,000 T-cell genomes per sample. Produced via immunoSEQ multiplex PCR; TCRdb's table is partial and in-frame only. Of 30,000 to 35,000 clones listed, 75% to 85% were seen once; the top ten hold approximately 3%. At minimum, one pre-ART and two post-ART PBMC samples were obtained from each donor. Without exception, participants with HIV were treated in the United States. The data originate from a study of long-term antiretroviral therapy in people with HIV.

The source material was unsorted PBMCs, sampled 1.9 years after starting antiretroviral therapy. V gene TRBV7-6 combines with J gene TRBJ2-7, with no clear D. The source of this sequence is a man aged 18-30 years with HIV. CDR3 in amino acids: CASSLSSYEQYF. CDR3 DNA sequence: TGTGCCAGCAGCTTGAGCTCCTACGAGCAGTACTTC.